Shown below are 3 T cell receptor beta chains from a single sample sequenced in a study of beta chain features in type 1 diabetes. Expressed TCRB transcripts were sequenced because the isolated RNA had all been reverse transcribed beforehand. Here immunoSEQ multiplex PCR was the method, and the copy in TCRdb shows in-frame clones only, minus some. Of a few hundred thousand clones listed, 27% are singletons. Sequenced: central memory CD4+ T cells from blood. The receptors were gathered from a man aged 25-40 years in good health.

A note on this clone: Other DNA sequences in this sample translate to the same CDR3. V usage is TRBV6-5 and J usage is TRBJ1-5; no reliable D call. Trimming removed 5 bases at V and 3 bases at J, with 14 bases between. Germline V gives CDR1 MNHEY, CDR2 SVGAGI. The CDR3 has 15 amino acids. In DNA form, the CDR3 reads TGTGCCAGCAGTCCCTCGGGAGGTAACAATCAGCCCCAGCATTTT. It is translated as CASSPSGGNNQPQHF.

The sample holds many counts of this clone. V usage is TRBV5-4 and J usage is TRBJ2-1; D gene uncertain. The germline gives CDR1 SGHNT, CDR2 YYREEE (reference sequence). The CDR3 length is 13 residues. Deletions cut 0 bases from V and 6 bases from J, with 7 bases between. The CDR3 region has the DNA TGTGCCAGCAGCTTGGCCGTAGGCAATGAGCAGTTCTTC. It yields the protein CASSLAVGNEQFF.

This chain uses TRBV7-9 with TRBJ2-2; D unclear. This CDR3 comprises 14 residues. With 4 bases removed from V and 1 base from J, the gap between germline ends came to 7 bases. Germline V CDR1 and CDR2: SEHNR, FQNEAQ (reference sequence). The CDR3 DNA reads TGTGCCAGCAGCTCGGACGGGAACACCGGGGAGCTGTTTTTT. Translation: CASSSDGNTGELFF.